Presented here are 28 T cell receptor beta chains from one specimen sequenced in a study of neoadjuvant anti-PD-1 for oral cavity cancer. Using immunoSEQ multiplex PCR, the repertoire was profiled, and TCRdb retains in-frame clones only, with some absent. Here the sample spans fewer than 20,000 clones, 67% being singletons. The input for sequencing was PBMCs, taken before nivolumab (anti-PD-1) treatment. These receptors were taken from a person aged 35 to 85 with oral cavity squamous cell carcinoma.

This chain uses TRBV25-1 with TRBJ2-1; D ambiguous. Per the germline V gene, CDR1 is MGHDK and CDR2 is SYGVNS. The CDR3 totals 11 residues. V dropped 3 bases and J dropped 3 bases, with 0 bases sitting between them. The CDR3: CASSDYNEQFF. DNA for the CDR3: TGTGCCAGCAGTGACTACAATGAGCAGTTCTTC. Based on the CDR3 plus reference TRBV25-1 and TRBJ2-1, the full variable domain is EADIYQTPRYLVIGTGKKITLECSQTMGHDKMYWYQQDPGMELHLIHYSYGVNSTEKGDLSSESTVSRIRTEHFPLTLESARPSHTSQYLCASSDYNEQFFGPGTRLTVL.

The chain carries TRBV10-3 and TRBJ1-2, with a weak D call TRBD1 (5 bases). This CDR3 is 15 amino acids long. CDR1 is ENHRY, CDR2 SYGVKD, per germline. V lost 3 bases to trimming and J lost 8 bases, with 19 bases between them. CDR3 protein: CAISDYPGAGQGYTF. The DNA of the CDR3 is TGTGCCATCAGTGACTACCCTGGGGCGGGGCAGGGCTACACCTTC.

This clone is deemed medium-sized. The chain employs TRBV5-1 and TRBJ1-5, with D uncertain. Germline V gene data show CDR1 as SGHRS and CDR2 as YFSETQ. The germline V and J ends were trimmed by 4 bases and 2 bases, with 10 bases remaining between them. The CDR3 loop spans 14 amino acids. CDR3 region: CASSPDRGNQPQHF. The DNA for the CDR3 is TGCGCCAGCAGCCCGGATAGGGGCAATCAGCCCCAGCATTTT.

The chain is built from TRBV2 and TRBJ1-3; TRBD1 is a possible D gene (6 bases). The V end was cut by 5 bases, the J end by 2 bases, with 10 bases between. This CDR3 contains 14 residues. From germline, CDR1 is SNHLY and CDR2 FYNNEI. Written as DNA, the CDR3 is TGTGCCAGCAGTCAACAGGGTACTGGAAACACCATATATTTT. Protein: CASSQQGTGNTIYF.

The chain joins TRBV10-1 to TRBJ1-5; D unclear. The CDR3 length is 19 residues. Germline CDR1 is WNHNN and CDR2 is SYGVQD (reference sequence). The germline V and J ends were trimmed by 1 base and 2 bases, with 21 bases remaining between them. As DNA, the CDR3 is TGCGCCAGCAGTGAGTGGACCCTAAGGGTTTCGATGGGCAATCAGCCCCAGCATTTT. It specifies CASSEWTLRVSMGNQPQHF.

The chain combines TRBV7-2 with TRBJ2-4, with D possibly being TRBD1 (6 bases). This CDR3 spans 14 amino acids. V dropped 5 bases and J dropped 1 base, with 9 bases sitting between them. Germline assignment: CDR1 SGHTA and CDR2 FQGNSA. CDR3 in amino acids: CASSGQGAKNIQYF. The CDR3 coding sequence is TGTGCCAGCAGCGGGCAGGGGGCCAAAAACATTCAGTACTTC. Full variable domain (outside the CDR3, taken from reference TRBV7-2 and TRBJ2-4): GAGVSQSPSNKVTEKGKDVELRCDPISGHTALYWYRQSLGQGLEFLIYFQGNSAPDKSGLPSDRFSAERTGGSVSTLTIQRTQQEDSAVYLCASSGQGAKNIQYFGAGTRLSVL.

The J gene is TRBJ1-5, the V gene TRBV10-2; 8 bases map to TRBD1. The V gene's germline CDR1 is WSHSY and CDR2 SAAADI. J was trimmed by 5 bases and V by 8 bases; bases with no gene match: 8. This CDR3 region has 14 residues. CDR3 DNA: TGCGCCAGCGGTGGGACAGGCAGGTATCAGCCCCAGCATTTT. It translates to CASGGTGRYQPQHF.

This clone was counted a few times. The chain joins TRBV9 to TRBJ1-5; TRBD1 might be the D (6 bases). Germline V CDR1 and CDR2: SGDLS, YYNGEE. The CDR3 sequence is 16 residues long. V lost 4 bases, J lost 3 bases, and 17 bases lay in between. This chain's CDR3 is CASSPGRGIPNQPQHF. The CDR3, as DNA: TGTGCCAGCAGCCCAGGGAGGGGGATTCCCAATCAGCCCCAGCATTTT.

The chain joins TRBV10-1 to TRBJ2-3; possible D gene TRBD2, 5 bases. Trimming removed 0 bases from V and 1 base from J, with 8 bases in between. The CDR3 has 15 residues. Looked up from germline, CDR1 is WNHNN and CDR2 is SYGVQD (reference sequence). CDR3 in amino acids: CASSESGKGTDTQYF. In nucleotides, the CDR3 is TGCGCCAGCAGTGAGTCCGGGAAGGGCACAGATACGCAGTATTTT.

The chain joins TRBV9 to TRBJ2-2; a weak D match, TRBD2 (6 bases). Looked up from germline, CDR1 is SGDLS and CDR2 is YYNGEE. This CDR3 has 15 amino acids. V lost 3 bases and J lost 2, with 11 bases in between. The CDR3 loop reads CASSEGLINTGELFF. The CDR3, as DNA: TGTGCCAGCAGCGAGGGACTTATAAACACCGGGGAGCTGTTTTTT.

This clone appeared a few times. The chain is built from TRBV27 and TRBJ2-7; TRBD2 matches 9 bases. With V trimmed by 9 bases and J by 1 base, 4 bases remained unmatched. The CDR3 covers 13 residues. CDR1 is MNHEY, CDR2 SMNVEV, per germline (reference sequence). CDR3 residues: CASRREGSYEQYF. The CDR3 nucleotides read TGTGCCAGTAGGCGGGAGGGTTCCTACGAGCAGTACTTC.

This clone came up once. The CDR3 nucleotides read TGTGCCAGCAGTCCGACAGGAGGAAACACCATATATTTT. Translating it yields CASSPTGGNTIYF. The rearrangement joins TRBV25-1 to TRBJ1-3; D is possibly TRBD1 (6 bases). Germline CDR1 reads MGHDK; CDR2 reads SYGVNS. The CDR3 contains 13 residues. The V end was cut by 5 bases, the J end by 4 bases, with 9 bases between.

V gene TRBV30 combines with J gene TRBJ2-6, with a possible D match to TRBD1 (5 bases). V dropped 4 bases and J dropped 3 bases, with 16 bases sitting between them. The CDR3 spans 16 residues. Germline CDR1 GTSNPN, CDR2 SVGIG (reference sequence). Here the CDR3 reads CAWTPAGLFGANVLTF. CDR3 sequence (DNA): TGTGCCTGGACCCCGGCAGGGTTGTTTGGGGCCAACGTCCTGACTTTC.

The rearrangement links TRBV6-1 to TRBJ2-3; D is undetermined. Germline V CDR1 and CDR2: MNHNS, SASEGT. This CDR3 is 13 amino acids long. Trimming removed 5 bases from V and 2 bases from J, with 8 bases in between. Written as DNA, the CDR3 is TGTGCCAGCAGTAGGAAAGCCACAGATACGCAGTATTTT. Translating it yields CASSRKATDTQYF.

The table lists this clone with a few counts. The genes are TRBV6-4 and TRBJ1-1, with TRBD1 as a possible D gene (5 bases). CDR3 size: 13 residues. CDR1 is MRHNA and CDR2 is SNTAGT in the germline V gene. Trimming shortened V by 6 bases and J by 9 bases, and 17 bases separated the two germline ends. CDR3 sequence reads: CASSGTMGSQAFF. CDR3 nucleotides: TGTGCCAGCAGCGGGACGATGGGGTCCCAAGCTTTCTTT.

The gene calls are TRBV29-1 and TRBJ2-1; unclear D gene. Germline lookup yields CDR1 SQVTM and CDR2 ANQGSEA. The CDR3 loop spans 14 amino acids. Trimming took 3 bases from V and 6 from J, leaving 15 bases between them. CDR3 protein: CSVEPSDAFNEQFF. The CDR3 bases are TGCAGCGTTGAGCCCTCAGATGCATTCAATGAGCAGTTCTTC.

J is TRBJ1-5 and V is TRBV11-2, with TRBD1 as a possible D gene (6 bases). Trimming took 5 bases from V and 4 from J, leaving 9 bases between them. The length of the CDR3 is 13 residues. Germline V gene lookup returns CDR1 SGHAT and CDR2 FQNNGV. The CDR3: CASSLDRNQPQHF. CDR3 sequence (DNA): TGTGCCAGCAGCCTGGACAGAAATCAGCCCCAGCATTTT.

This clone was counted once. The chain carries TRBV30 and TRBJ1-3; D unclear. Trimming shortened V by 0 bases and J by 0 bases, and 6 bases separated the two germline ends. Per the germline V gene, CDR1 is GTSNPN and CDR2 is SVGIG (reference sequence). CDR3 size: 14 residues. The CDR3 here is CAWSVTRSGNTIYF. The DNA for the CDR3 is TGTGCCTGGAGTGTTACGCGCTCTGGAAACACCATATATTTT. Combining the CDR3 with reference TRBV30 and TRBJ1-3 gives the whole variable domain SQTIHQWPATLVQPVGSPLSLECTVEGTSNPNLYWYRQAAGRGLQLLFYSVGIGQISSEVPQNLSASRPQDRQFILSSKKLLLSDSGFYLCAWSVTRSGNTIYFGEGSWLTVV.

The chain is built from TRBV6-5 and TRBJ2-7, with 8 bases lining up with TRBD2. The CDR3 spans 15 residues. V trimming: 5 bases; J trimming: 4 bases; junction bases outside the gene matches: 10. Per the germline V gene, CDR1 is MNHEY and CDR2 is SVGAGI. The CDR3 nucleotides are TGTGCCAGCAGTCCACAAGCGGGAGTAATATACGAGCAGTACTTC. Translating it yields CASSPQAGVIYEQYF.

CDR3 loop: CASSLSRGLAGEETQYF. CDR3 DNA sequence: TGTGCCAGCAGCTTGAGTCGGGGACTAGCGGGAGAAGAGACCCAGTACTTC. The J gene is TRBJ2-5, the V gene TRBV5-4; 14 bases are shared with TRBD2. V lost 1 base, J lost 3 bases, and 5 bases stayed unmatched. The germline V gene encodes CDR1 SGHNT and CDR2 YYREEE (reference sequence). The CDR3 loop spans 17 amino acids.

The V gene is TRBV30, the J gene TRBJ2-7, with 14 nucleotides matching TRBD2. V shed 8 bases, J shed 6 bases, and the junction held 6 bases outside the gene matches. CDR1 and CDR2 (germline): GTSNPN, SVGIG (reference sequence). The CDR3 runs to 13 residues. The CDR3 nucleotides are TGTGCCGGGATGGGACTAGCGGGAGTCGAGCAGTACTTC. This sequence encodes CAGMGLAGVEQYF.

The chain joins TRBV9 to TRBJ2-1; the D call may be TRBD1 or TRBD2 (5 bases each). The germline V and J ends were trimmed by 5 bases and 4 bases, with 19 bases remaining between them. Germline V gene lookup returns CDR1 SGDLS and CDR2 YYNGEE. This CDR3 region has 16 residues. CDR3 protein: CASSARAGSLYNEQFF. Here the CDR3 DNA reads TGTGCCAGCAGTGCGCGGGCAGGGAGCCTATACAATGAGCAGTTCTTC. The whole variable domain, remainder taken from reference TRBV9 and TRBJ2-1, is DSGVTQTPKHLITATGQRVTLRCSPRSGDLSVYWYQQSLDQGLQFLIQYYNGEERAKGNILERFSAQQFPDLHSELNLSSLELGDSALYFCASSARAGSLYNEQFFGPGTRLTVL.

The gene calls are TRBV19 and TRBJ2-5; D gene ambiguous. The CDR3 is 13 amino acids. Per the germline V gene, CDR1 is LNHDA and CDR2 is SQIVND (reference sequence). V was shortened by 3 bases and J by 4 bases, with 9 bases between the two germline ends. The CDR3 is CASSIGSGETQYF. DNA of the CDR3: TGTGCCAGTAGTATCGGGTCGGGAGAGACCCAGTACTTC.

The chain joins TRBV5-1 to TRBJ2-3; the D call may be TRBD1 or TRBD2 (6 bases each). CDR1 is SGHRS and CDR2 is YFSETQ in the germline V gene. Deletions cut 3 bases from V and 2 bases from J, with 13 bases between. The CDR3 runs to 15 residues. The CDR3 DNA reads TGCGCCAGCAGCTGGCGAGGGGGGATCACAGATACGCAGTATTTT. It encodes CASSWRGGITDTQYF.

The chain links TRBV11-2 to TRBJ2-7; D may be TRBD1 (6 bases). The CDR3 totals 15 residues. The V gene lost 5 bases and the J gene lost 4 bases, with 18 bases spanning the gap. The germline V gene encodes CDR1 SGHAT and CDR2 FQNNGV. CDR3 amino acids: CASSTRTDRPYEQYF. DNA of the CDR3: TGTGCCAGCAGCACACGGACAGATAGACCTTACGAGCAGTACTTC. The complete variable domain, with remaining parts taken from reference TRBV11-2 and TRBJ2-7, reads EAGVAQSPRYKIIEKRQSVAFWCNPISGHATLYWYQQILGQGPKLLIQFQNNGVVDDSQLPKDRFSAERLKGVDSTLKIQPAKLEDSAVYLCASSTRTDRPYEQYFGPGTRLTVT.

The sample holds one count of this clone. This CDR3 is CASSASLGGRETQYF. CDR3 bases: TGTGCCAGCAGCGCCTCGCTAGGGGGTCGAGAGACCCAGTACTTC. J is TRBJ2-5 and V is TRBV7-9, with D perhaps TRBD1 (6 bases). CDR3 length: 15 residues. Germline values: CDR1 SEHNR, CDR2 FQNEAQ (reference sequence). V dropped 5 bases and J dropped 4 bases, with 17 bases sitting between them.

V usage is TRBV6-6 and J usage is TRBJ1-2; TRBD1 matches 11 bases. CDR3 length: 16 residues. Germline trimming cut 5 bases from V and 5 bases from J; bases unmatched to any gene: 10. CDR1 and CDR2 from the germline V gene are MNHNY and SVGAGI (reference sequence). CDR3 nucleotides: TGTGCCAGCAGTACCCGGGACAGGGGGGTTGATTATGGCTACACCTTC. Protein sequence: CASSTRDRGVDYGYTF.

The chain has TRBV30 and TRBJ1-2; 7 bases match TRBD1. The CDR3 has 14 amino acids. Trimming cost V 0 bases and J 7 bases; bases outside gene matches: 8. Germline CDR1 reads GTSNPN; CDR2 reads SVGIG (reference sequence). This CDR3 reads CAWSVRGGGGGYTF. For the CDR3, the DNA is TGTGCCTGGAGTGTACGGGGAGGGGGCGGTGGCTACACCTTC. Combining the CDR3 with reference TRBV30 and TRBJ1-2 gives the whole variable domain SQTIHQWPATLVQPVGSPLSLECTVEGTSNPNLYWYRQAAGRGLQLLFYSVGIGQISSEVPQNLSASRPQDRQFILSSKKLLLSDSGFYLCAWSVRGGGGGYTFGSGTRLTVV.